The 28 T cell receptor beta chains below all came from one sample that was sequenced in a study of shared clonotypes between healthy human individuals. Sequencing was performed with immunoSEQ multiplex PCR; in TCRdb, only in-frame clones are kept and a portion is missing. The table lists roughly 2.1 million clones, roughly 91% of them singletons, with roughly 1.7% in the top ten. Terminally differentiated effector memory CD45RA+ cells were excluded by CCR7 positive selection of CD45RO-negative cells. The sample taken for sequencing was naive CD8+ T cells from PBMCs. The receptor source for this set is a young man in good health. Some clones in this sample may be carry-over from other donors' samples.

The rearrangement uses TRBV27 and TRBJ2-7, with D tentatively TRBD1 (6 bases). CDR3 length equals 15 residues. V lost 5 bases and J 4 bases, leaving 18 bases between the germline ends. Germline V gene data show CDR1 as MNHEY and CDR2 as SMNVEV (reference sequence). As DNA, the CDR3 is TGTGCCAGCAGTCCGGGCAGGGGCTGGATGTACGAGCAGTACTTC. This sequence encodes CASSPGRGWMYEQYF.

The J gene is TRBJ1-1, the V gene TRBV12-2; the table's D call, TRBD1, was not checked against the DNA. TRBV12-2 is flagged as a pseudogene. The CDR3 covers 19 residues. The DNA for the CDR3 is TGTGCAAGTCGCTTAATTGGACGCTACACGGACAGGGGGAACACTGAAGCTTTCTTT. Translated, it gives CASRLIGRYTDRGNTEAFF.

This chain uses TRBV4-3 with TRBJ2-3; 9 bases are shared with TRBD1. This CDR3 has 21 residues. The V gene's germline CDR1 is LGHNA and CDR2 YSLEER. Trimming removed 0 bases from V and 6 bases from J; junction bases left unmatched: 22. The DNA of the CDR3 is TGCGCCAGCAGCCAAGAAGGGGGACAGGGCTTTCCCGAGTTGGGAAGGGATACGCAGTATTTT. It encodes CASSQEGGQGFPELGRDTQYF.

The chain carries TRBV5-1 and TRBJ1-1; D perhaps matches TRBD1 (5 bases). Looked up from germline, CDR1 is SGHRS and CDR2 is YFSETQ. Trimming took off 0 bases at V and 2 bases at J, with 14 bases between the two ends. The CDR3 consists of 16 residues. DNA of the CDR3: TGCGCCAGCAGCTTGGGAGAGGGGACGGGTAACACTGAAGCTTTCTTT. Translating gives CASSLGEGTGNTEAFF.

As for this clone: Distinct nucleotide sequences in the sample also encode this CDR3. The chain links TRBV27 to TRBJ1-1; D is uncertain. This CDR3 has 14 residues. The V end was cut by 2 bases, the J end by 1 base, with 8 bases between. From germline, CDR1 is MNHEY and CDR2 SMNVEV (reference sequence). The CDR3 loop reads CASSLRSGNTEAFF. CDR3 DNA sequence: TGTGCCAGCAGTTTACGCTCAGGGAACACTGAAGCTTTCTTT.

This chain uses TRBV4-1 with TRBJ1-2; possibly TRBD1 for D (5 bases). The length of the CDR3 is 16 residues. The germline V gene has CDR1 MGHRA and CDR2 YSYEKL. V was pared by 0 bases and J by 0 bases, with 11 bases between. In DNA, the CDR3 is TGCGCCAGCAGCCAAGATTTGTCACAGGCTAACTATGGCTACACCTTC. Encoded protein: CASSQDLSQANYGYTF.

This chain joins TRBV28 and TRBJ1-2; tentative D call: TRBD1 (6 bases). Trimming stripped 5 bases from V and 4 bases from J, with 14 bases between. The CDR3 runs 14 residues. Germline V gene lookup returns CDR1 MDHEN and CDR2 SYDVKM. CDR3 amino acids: CASSRGTSGYGYTF. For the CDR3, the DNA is TGTGCCAGCAGTAGAGGGACATCGGGCTATGGCTACACCTTC.

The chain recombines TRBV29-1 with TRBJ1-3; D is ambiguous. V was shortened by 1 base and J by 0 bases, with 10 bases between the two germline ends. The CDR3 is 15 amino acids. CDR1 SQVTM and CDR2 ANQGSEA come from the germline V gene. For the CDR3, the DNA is TGCAGCGTTGAAGGGACTCCCTTCTCTGGAAACACCATATATTTT. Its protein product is CSVEGTPFSGNTIYF. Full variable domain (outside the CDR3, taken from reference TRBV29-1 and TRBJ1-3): SAVISQKPSRDICQRGTSLTIQCQVDSQVTMMFWYRQQPGQSLTLIATANQGSEATYESGFVIDKFPISRPNLTFSTLTVSNMSPEDSSIYLCSVEGTPFSGNTIYFGEGSWLTVV.

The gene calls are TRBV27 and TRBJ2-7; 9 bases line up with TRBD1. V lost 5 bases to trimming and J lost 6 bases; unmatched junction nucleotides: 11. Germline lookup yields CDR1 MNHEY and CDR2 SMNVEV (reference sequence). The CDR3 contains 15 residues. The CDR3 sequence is CASSRLGTGLGEQYF. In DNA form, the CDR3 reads TGTGCCAGCAGTCGCCTAGGGACAGGGCTCGGCGAGCAGTACTTC.

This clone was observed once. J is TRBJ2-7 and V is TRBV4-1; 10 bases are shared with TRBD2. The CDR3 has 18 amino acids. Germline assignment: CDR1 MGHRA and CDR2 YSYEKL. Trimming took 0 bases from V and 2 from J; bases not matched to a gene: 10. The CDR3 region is CASSQEGPKGLAAYEQYF. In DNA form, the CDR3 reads TGCGCCAGCAGCCAAGAGGGTCCTAAAGGACTAGCGGCCTACGAGCAGTACTTC.

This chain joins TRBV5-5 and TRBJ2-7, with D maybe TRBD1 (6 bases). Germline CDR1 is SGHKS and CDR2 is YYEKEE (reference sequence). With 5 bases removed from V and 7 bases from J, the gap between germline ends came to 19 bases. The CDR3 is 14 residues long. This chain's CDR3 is CASSSLFRGAEQYF. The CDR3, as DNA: TGTGCCAGCAGTTCACTGTTCAGGGGAGCTGAGCAGTACTTC.

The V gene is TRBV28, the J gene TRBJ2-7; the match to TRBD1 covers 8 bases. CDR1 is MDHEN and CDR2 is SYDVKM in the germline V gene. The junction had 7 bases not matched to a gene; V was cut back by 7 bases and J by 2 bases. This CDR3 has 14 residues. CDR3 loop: CASTGTGGTYEQYF. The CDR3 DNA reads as TGTGCCAGCACAGGAACAGGGGGAACCTACGAGCAGTACTTC.

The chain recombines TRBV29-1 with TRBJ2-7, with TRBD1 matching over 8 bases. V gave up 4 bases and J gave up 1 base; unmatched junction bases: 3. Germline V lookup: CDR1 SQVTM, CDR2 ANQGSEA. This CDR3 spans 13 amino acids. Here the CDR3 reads CSVGQGRSYEQYF. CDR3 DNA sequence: TGCAGCGTTGGACAGGGGAGGTCCTACGAGCAGTACTTC.

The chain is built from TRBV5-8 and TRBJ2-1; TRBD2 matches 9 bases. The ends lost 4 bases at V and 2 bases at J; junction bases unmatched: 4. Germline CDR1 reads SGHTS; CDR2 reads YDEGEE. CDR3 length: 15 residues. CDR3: CASSGRLAAYNEQFF. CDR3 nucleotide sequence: TGTGCCAGCAGCGGACGACTAGCGGCCTACAATGAGCAGTTCTTC.

DNA of the CDR3: TGTGCCACCAGCAGAGCCATGGACAGGGAGACCCAGTACTTC. Its translation is CATSRAMDRETQYF. The chain carries TRBV15 and TRBJ2-5, with 7 bases fitting TRBD1. Germline CDR1 and CDR2: LNHNV and YYDKDF (reference sequence). V trimming: 1 base; J trimming: 5 bases; junction bases outside the gene matches: 4. The CDR3 consists of 14 residues. The full variable domain, with the rest looked up from reference TRBV15 and TRBJ2-5, is DAMVIQNPRYQVTQFGKPVTLSCSQTLNHNVMYWYQQKSSQAPKLLFHYYDKDFNNEADTPDNFQSRRPNTSFCFLDIRSPGLGDTAMYLCATSRAMDRETQYFGPGTRLLVL.

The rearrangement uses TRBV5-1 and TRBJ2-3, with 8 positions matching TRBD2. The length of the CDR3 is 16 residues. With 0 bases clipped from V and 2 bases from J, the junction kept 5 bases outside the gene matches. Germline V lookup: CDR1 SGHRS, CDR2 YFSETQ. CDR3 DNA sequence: TGCGCCAGCAGCTTGGGAGGAGCGGGAGTCACAGATACGCAGTATTTT. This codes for CASSLGGAGVTDTQYF.

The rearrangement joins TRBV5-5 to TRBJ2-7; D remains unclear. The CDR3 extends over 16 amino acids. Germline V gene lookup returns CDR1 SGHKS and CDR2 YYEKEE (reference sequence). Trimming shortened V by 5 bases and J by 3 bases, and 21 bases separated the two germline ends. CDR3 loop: CASSLFGRRPDYEQYF. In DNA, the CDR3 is TGTGCCAGCAGTCTCTTCGGACGAAGGCCCGACTACGAGCAGTACTTC.

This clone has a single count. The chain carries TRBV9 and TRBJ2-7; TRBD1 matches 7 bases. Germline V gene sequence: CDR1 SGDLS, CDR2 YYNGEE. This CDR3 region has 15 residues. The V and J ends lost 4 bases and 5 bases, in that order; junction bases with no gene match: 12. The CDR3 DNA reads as TGTGCCAGCAGCACAAACCGGGACAGTGCGAACGAGCAGTACTTC. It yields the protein CASSTNRDSANEQYF.

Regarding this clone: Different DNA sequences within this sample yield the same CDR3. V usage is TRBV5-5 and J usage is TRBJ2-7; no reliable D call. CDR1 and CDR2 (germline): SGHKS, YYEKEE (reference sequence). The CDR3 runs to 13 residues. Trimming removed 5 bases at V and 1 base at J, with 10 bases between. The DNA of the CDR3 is TGTGCCAGCAGTTGGGGAAGGTCCTACGAGCAGTACTTC. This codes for CASSWGRSYEQYF.

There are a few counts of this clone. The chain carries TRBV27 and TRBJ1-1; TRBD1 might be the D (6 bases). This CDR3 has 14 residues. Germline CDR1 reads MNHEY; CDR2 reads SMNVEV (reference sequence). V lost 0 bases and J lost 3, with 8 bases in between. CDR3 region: CASSLSPGDTEAFF. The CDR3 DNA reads TGTGCCAGCAGTTTATCCCCAGGGGACACTGAAGCTTTCTTT.

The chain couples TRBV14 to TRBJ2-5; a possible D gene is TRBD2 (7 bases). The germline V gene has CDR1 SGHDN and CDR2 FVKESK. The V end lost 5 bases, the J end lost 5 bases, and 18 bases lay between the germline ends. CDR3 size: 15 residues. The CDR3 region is CASSSRLGGGETQYF. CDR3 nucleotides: TGTGCCAGCAGCTCCCGACTCGGCGGGGGCGAGACCCAGTACTTC.

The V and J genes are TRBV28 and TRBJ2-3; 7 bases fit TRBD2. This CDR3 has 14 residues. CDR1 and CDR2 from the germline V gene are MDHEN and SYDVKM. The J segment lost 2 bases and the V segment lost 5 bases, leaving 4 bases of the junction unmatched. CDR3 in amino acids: CASSPRENTDTQYF. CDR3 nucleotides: TGTGCCAGCAGTCCGCGGGAGAACACAGATACGCAGTATTTT.

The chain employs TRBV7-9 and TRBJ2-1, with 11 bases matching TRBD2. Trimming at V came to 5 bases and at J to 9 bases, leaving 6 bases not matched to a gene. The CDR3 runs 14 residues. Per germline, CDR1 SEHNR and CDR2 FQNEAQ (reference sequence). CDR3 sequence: CASSNTSGRSEQFF. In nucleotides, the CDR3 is TGTGCCAGCAGCAATACTAGCGGGAGAAGTGAGCAGTTCTTC.

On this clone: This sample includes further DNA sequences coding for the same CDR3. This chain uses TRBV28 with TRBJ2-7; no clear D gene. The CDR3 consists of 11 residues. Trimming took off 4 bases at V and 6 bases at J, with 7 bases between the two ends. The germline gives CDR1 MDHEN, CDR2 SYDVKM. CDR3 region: CASSSPLEQYF. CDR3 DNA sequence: TGTGCCAGCAGTTCGCCCCTCGAGCAGTACTTC.

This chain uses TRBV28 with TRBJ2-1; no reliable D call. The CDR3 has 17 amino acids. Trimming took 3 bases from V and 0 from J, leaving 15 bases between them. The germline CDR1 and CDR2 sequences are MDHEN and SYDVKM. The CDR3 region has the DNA TGTGCCAGCAGTTTTAAGGAACTATTTAGCTCCTACAATGAGCAGTTCTTC. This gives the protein CASSFKELFSSYNEQFF.

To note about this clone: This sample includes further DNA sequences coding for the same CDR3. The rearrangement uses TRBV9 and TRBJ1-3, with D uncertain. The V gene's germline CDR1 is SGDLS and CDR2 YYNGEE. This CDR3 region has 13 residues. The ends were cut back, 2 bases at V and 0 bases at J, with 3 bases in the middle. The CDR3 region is CASSVGSGNTIYF. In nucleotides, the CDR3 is TGTGCCAGCAGCGTTGGCTCTGGAAACACCATATATTTT. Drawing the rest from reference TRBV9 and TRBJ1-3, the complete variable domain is DSGVTQTPKHLITATGQRVTLRCSPRSGDLSVYWYQQSLDQGLQFLIQYYNGEERAKGNILERFSAQQFPDLHSELNLSSLELGDSALYFCASSVGSGNTIYFGEGSWLTVV.

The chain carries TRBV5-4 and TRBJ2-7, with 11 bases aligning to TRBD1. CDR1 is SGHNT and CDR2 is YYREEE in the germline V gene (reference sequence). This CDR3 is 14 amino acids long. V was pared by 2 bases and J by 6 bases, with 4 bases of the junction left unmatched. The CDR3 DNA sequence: TGTGCCAGCAGCTTCGGGACAGGGGGTCTCGAGCAGTACTTC. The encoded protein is CASSFGTGGLEQYF.

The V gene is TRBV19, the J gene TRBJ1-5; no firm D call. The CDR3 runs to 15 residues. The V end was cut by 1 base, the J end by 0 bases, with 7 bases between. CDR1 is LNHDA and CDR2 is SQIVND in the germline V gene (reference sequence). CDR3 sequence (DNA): TGTGCCAGTAGTATAGCCCGATATAGCAATCAGCCCCAGCATTTT. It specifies CASSIARYSNQPQHF. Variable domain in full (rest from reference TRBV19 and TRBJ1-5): DGGITQSPKYLFRKEGQNVTLSCEQNLNHDAMYWYRQDPGQGLRLIYYSQIVNDFQKGDIAEGYSVSREKKESFPLTVTSAQKNPTAFYLCASSIARYSNQPQHFGDGTRLSIL.